The entry that follows covers one T cell receptor beta chain sequence. When sampled, the donors appeared nominally healthy, though they likely had unrecorded immune exposures. The PCR used 60 Vbeta and 13 Jbeta primers. The assay was immunoSEQ multiplex PCR, and TCRdb's table has in-frame clones only and misses some. The ten most abundant clones cover roughly 1.5% of a sample with tens of thousands of clones. The data stem from a study of cytomegalovirus exposure and HLA in healthy donors. Study overall: Unique TCRs numbering around 85 million, obtained from HLA-typed donors, made up an early data release.

The specimen sequenced was PBMCs. The receptor's source is an older woman in good health and CMV-seronegative.

The CDR3 loop is CASSLDPTSSYEQYF. CDR3 bases: TGTGCCAGCAGCTTAGACCCAACTAGCTCCTACGAGCAGTACTTC. The chain couples TRBV11-2 to TRBJ2-7, with TRBD2 as a possible D gene (5 bases). The V gene's germline CDR1 is SGHAT and CDR2 FQNNGV. This CDR3 spans 15 amino acids. The V and J ends lost 0 bases and 0 bases respectively, with 9 bases between them.